This T cell receptor (beta chain) was identified during a study of blood T cell dynamics during melanoma immunotherapy. For the study at large: First-line therapy was either pembrolizumab or nivolumab with ipilimumab for metastatic melanoma.

On this clone itself: The antigen remains unidentified.

As to time point: week 3, after first cycle of checkpoint inhibitor. No patient had earlier systemic cancer treatment, concurrent immunosuppressants, or another active cancer. DNA loading was fixed at 350 to 450 ng for all bulk PBMC samples. The table came from immunoSEQ multiplex PCR; TCRdb's copy has only in-frame clones and leaves some out. The sample has fewer than 30,000 clones; approximately 80% are singletons. Notes on the study in general: Clones driving repertoire changes may be melanoma-specific or general immune activation.

With 2 bases removed from V and 3 bases from J, the gap between germline ends came to 8 bases. This CDR3 spans 13 amino acids. Germline V gene data show CDR1 as SGHRS and CDR2 as YFSETQ. The receptor was isolated from a human donor with melanoma. The genes are TRBV5-1 and TRBJ2-5; the D is unclear. The source was blood, collected from a patient treated with checkpoint blockade. The CDR3: CASSLTRKETQYF. The CDR3 nucleotides are TGCGCCAGCAGCTTAACCAGGAAAGAGACCCAGTACTTC.